This T cell receptor beta chain was captured in a study of T cells in Graves' hyperthyroidism and ophthalmopathy. Clinical symptoms, serum thyroxine and TRAb, thyroid ultrasound and orbital computed tomography together formed the diagnostic basis. TCR beta CDR3 regions were amplified from RNA. Researchers ran a first-round RT-PCR on the TCR CDR3 using the HTBI primer set. Each CDR3 protein gets one entry after TCRdb re-called the multiplex PCR reads with MiXCR. The sample holds about 530,000 distinct CDR3 sequences, about a sixth seen once. Germline V gene data show CDR1 as MGHRA and CDR2 as YSYEKL. This CDR3 is 15 amino acids long. With 1 base removed from V and 3 bases from J, the gap between germline ends came to 10 bases.

The J gene is TRBJ1-5, the V gene TRBV4-1, with D possibly TRBD1 on 5 matching bases. The receptor comes from a young woman with Graves' ophthalmopathy. Material for sequencing was blood. This CDR3 reads CASSQVAGTNQPQHF. The DNA for the CDR3 is TGCGCCAGCAGCCAAGTGGCAGGGACCAATCAGCCCCAGCATTTT.